The TCR beta chain described here comes from a study of blood T cells in healthy people across ages. It was with a sample-barcoded 5' primer and a J-beta primer mix that a second PCR of about 6 to 11 cycles was run. From the 5' RACE reads, TCRdb called clonotypes with MiXCR, one entry per CDR3 protein. The sample holds 1.5 million to 2 million distinct CDR3 sequences; 49% are singletons and the top ten take 2% to 2.5%. Germline values: CDR1 SGHTA, CDR2 FQGNSA. V lost 1 base and J 4 bases, leaving 19 bases between the germline ends. This CDR3 comprises 17 residues. For every donor, a draw yielded about 9.7 milliliters of peripheral blood.

Sequencing was done on a sample of blood. The chain couples TRBV7-2 to TRBJ1-2, with D tentatively TRBD1 (5 bases). The receptor comes from a woman in her forties in good health. Here the CDR3 reads CASSLVVGGGLGYGYTF. CDR3 in DNA: TGTGCCAGCAGCTTAGTAGTGGGGGGGGGTCTAGGCTATGGCTACACCTTC.